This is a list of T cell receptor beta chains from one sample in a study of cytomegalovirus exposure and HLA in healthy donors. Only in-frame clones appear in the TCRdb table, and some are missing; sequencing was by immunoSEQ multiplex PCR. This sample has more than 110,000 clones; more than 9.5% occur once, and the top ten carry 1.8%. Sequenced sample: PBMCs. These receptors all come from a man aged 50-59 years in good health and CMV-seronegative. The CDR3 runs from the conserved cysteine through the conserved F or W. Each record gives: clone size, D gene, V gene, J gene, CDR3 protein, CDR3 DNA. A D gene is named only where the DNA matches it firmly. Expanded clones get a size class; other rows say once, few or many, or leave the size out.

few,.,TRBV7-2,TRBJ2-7,CASSTYQGEQYF,TGTGCCAGCAGCACCTACCAGGGCGAGCAGTACTTC
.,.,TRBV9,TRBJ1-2,CASSPHGGHNYGYTF,TGTGCCAGCAGCCCCCACGGAGGGCATAACTATGGCTACACCTTC
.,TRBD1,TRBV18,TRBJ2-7,CASSPGQIYYEQYF,TGTGCCAGCTCACCGGGACAGATATACTACGAGCAGTACTTC
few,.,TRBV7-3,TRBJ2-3,CASSLTLWATQYF,TGTGCCAGCAGCTTAACCCTGTGGGCTACGCAGTATTTT
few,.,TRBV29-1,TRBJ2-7,CSVGSYEQYF,TGCAGCGTTGGGAGCTACGAGCAGTACTTC
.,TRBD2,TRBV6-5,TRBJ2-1,CASTGLGGNEQFF,TGTGCCAGCACGGGACTAGGCGGCAATGAGCAGTTCTTC
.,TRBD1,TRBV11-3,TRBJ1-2,CASSFGTAKEGYTF,TGTGCCAGCAGCTTTGGGACAGCGAAGGAAGGCTACACCTTC
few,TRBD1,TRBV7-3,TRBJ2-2,CASSSQGALTGELFF,TGTGCCAGCAGCTCCCAGGGGGCTTTGACCGGGGAGCTGTTTTTT
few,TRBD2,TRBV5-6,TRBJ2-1,CASSLAGLAGGGNEQFF,TGTGCCAGCAGCTTGGCCGGACTAGCGGGAGGAGGCAATGAGCAGTTCTTC
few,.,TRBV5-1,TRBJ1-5,CASSLEGTGQPQHF,TGCGCCAGCAGCTTGGAAGGAACGGGACAGCCCCAGCATTTT
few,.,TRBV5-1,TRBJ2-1,CASARGSSYNEQFF,TGCGCCAGCGCTAGGGGGAGCTCCTACAATGAGCAGTTCTTC
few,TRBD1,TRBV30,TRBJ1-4,CAWRRRGREKLFF,TGTGCCTGGAGGCGTAGGGGGCGTGAAAAACTGTTTTTT
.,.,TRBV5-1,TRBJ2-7,CASSLDPISYEQYF,TGCGCCAGCAGCTTGGACCCGATCTCCTACGAGCAGTACTTC
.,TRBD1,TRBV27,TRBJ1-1,CASTSGTGGFSEAFF,TGTGCCAGCACTTCCGGGACAGGGGGCTTTTCTGAAGCTTTCTTT
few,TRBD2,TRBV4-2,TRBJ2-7,CASSQDGGGSSSYEQYF,TGTGCCAGCAGCCAAGATGGCGGGGGGTCCTCCTCCTACGAGCAGTACTTC
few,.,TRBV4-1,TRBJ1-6,CASSRVAGLWDSPLHF,TGCGCCAGCAGCCGAGTGGCGGGACTTTGGGATTCACCCCTCCACTTT
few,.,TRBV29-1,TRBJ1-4,CSVGRQGSTSGEKLFF,TGCAGCGTTGGCCGCCAGGGTTCTACCTCAGGTGAAAAACTGTTTTTT
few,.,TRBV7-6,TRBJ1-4,CASSPGQTTNEKLFF,TGTGCCAGCAGCCCCGGACAGACAACTAATGAAAAACTGTTTTTT
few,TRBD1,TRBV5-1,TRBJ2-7,CASSLAGQGREQYF,TGCGCCAGCAGCTTGGCCGGACAGGGTCGGGAGCAGTACTTC
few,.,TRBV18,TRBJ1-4,CASSIQGIATNEKLFF,TGTGCCAGCTCCATTCAGGGTATTGCAACTAATGAAAAACTGTTTTTT
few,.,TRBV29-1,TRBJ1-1,CSVEDGGRLSAFF,TGCAGCGTTGAAGACGGGGGGCGGTTGAGTGCTTTCTTT
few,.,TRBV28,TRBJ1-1,CASSDRDTNTEAFF,TGTGCCAGCAGTGACCGGGACACGAACACTGAAGCTTTCTTT
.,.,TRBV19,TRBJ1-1,CASSIVLRSNGEAFF,TGTGCCAGTAGTATAGTTCTCCGATCGAACGGTGAAGCTTTCTTT
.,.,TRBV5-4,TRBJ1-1,CASSFSTGNTEAFF,TGTGCCAGCAGCTTTTCCACAGGGAACACTGAAGCTTTCTTT
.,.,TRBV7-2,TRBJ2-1,CASSFANYNEQFF,TGTGCCAGCAGCTTTGCTAACTACAATGAGCAGTTCTTC
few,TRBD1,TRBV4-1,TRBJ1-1,CASSRGQGVEMNTEAFF,TGCGCCAGCAGCCGCGGACAGGGGGTAGAGATGAACACTGAAGCTTTCTTT
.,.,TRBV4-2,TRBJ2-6,CASSQDDPGPASGANVLTF,TGTGCCAGCAGCCAAGATGATCCAGGCCCCGCGTCTGGGGCCAACGTCCTGACTTTC
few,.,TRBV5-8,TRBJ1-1,CASSLPRAGAFF,TGTGCCAGCAGCTTGCCGAGGGCAGGAGCTTTCTTT